Below, one TCR beta chain is given with its context. Its antigen is still unknown. Sequencing was performed with immunoSEQ multiplex PCR; in TCRdb, only in-frame clones are kept and a portion is missing. The sample yields roughly 8,300 clones, roughly 34% seen once. Germline trimming cut 6 bases from V and 0 bases from J; bases unmatched to any gene: 5. From germline, CDR1 is MNHNY and CDR2 SVGAGI (reference sequence). The CDR3 is 15 amino acids. This sample was included in a study of Tregs in tolerant kidney transplant recipients. CFSE-labeled recipient PBMCs were cultured more than 5 days with irradiated graft donor PBMCs, then FACS-sorted. General study points: Nucleotide sequences could not be compared across some patients' samples due to primer changes. Biological reproducibility was not directly addressed, but technical replication error appeared minimal.

The TCR was taken from a human patient who received a combined kidney and bone marrow transplant. The chain has TRBV6-6 and TRBJ2-1; 7 bases fit TRBD2. The material was CD8+ T cells from blood cultured with allogeneic cells, obtained before the transplant. The CDR3 nucleotides read TGTGCCAGCAGCTCACCTAGCGGCTCCTACAATGAGCAGTTCTTC. Protein product: CASSSPSGSYNEQFF.